This passage covers 29 T cell receptor beta chains from one sample sequenced in a study of pediatric ulcerative colitis. One to two pinch biopsies were taken from the rectum during colonoscopy. The repertoire was sequenced with immunoSEQ multiplex PCR; TCRdb's copy has only in-frame clones and lacks some. Of 30,000 to 40,000 clones in the sample, approximately 78% were seen once. Material: gut tissue. Receptor source: a boy younger than 18 with mild ulcerative colitis.

The chain employs TRBV19 and TRBJ2-7; 9 bases are shared with TRBD1. This CDR3 spans 14 amino acids. The V and J ends lost 7 bases and 6 bases, in that order; junction bases with no gene match: 10. Per germline, CDR1 LNHDA and CDR2 SQIVND (reference sequence). CDR3 DNA sequence: TGTGCCAGTAACAAGCGGGACAGGGACGGCGAGCAGTACTTC. Protein product: CASNKRDRDGEQYF.

Written as DNA, the CDR3 is TGCGCCTCGATAGGGGACGGATCTTACGAGCAGTACTTC. Protein: CASIGDGSYEQYF. The chain is built from TRBV5-1 and TRBJ2-7; D assignment may be TRBD1 or TRBD2 (5 bases each). This CDR3 has 13 amino acids. The germline V and J ends were trimmed by 10 bases and 4 bases, with 18 bases remaining between them. CDR1 and CDR2 from the germline V gene are SGHRS and YFSETQ.

This chain uses TRBV29-1 with TRBJ2-5; D is undetermined. The CDR3 has 13 residues. The V and J ends lost 6 bases and 1 base respectively, with 12 bases between them. In germline, CDR1 is SQVTM, CDR2 ANQGSEA. In nucleotides, the CDR3 is TGCAGCGTCATCAAACGGTCCCAAGAGACCCAGTACTTC. Its translation is CSVIKRSQETQYF. The full variable domain, its missing parts supplied by reference TRBV29-1 and TRBJ2-5, is SAVISQKPSRDICQRGTSLTIQCQVDSQVTMMFWYRQQPGQSLTLIATANQGSEATYESGFVIDKFPISRPNLTFSTLTVSNMSPEDSSIYLCSVIKRSQETQYFGPGTRLLVL.

The genes are TRBV5-1 and TRBJ1-4, with a tentative D call TRBD1 (5 bases). Deletions cut 0 bases from V and 8 bases from J, with 14 bases between. Germline-derived CDR1 and CDR2 are SGHRS and YFSETQ. The CDR3 has 15 residues. For the CDR3, the DNA is TGCGCCAGCAGCTTGGGGGACCTACGAGGGGAAAAACTGTTTTTT. This gives the protein CASSLGDLRGEKLFF.

The chain recombines TRBV11-2 with TRBJ1-1; D is perhaps TRBD1 (6 bases). The V end lost 0 bases, the J end lost 6 bases, and 23 bases lay between the germline ends. This CDR3 comprises 18 residues. The germline V gene encodes CDR1 SGHAT and CDR2 FQNNGV. This CDR3 is CASSLERQGGSIFAEAFF. CDR3 sequence (DNA): TGTGCCAGCAGCTTAGAACGCCAAGGGGGTTCGATTTTCGCTGAAGCTTTCTTT.

The gene calls are TRBV14 and TRBJ1-4, with D possibly TRBD1 on 6 matching bases. From germline, CDR1 is SGHDN and CDR2 FVKESK. V dropped 1 base and J dropped 11 bases, with 11 bases sitting between them. The CDR3 runs to 13 residues. CDR3 region: CASSQGQQGKLFF. The CDR3 DNA follows: TGTGCCAGCAGCCAAGGACAGCAGGGGAAACTGTTTTTT.

J is TRBJ2-7 and V is TRBV27; no firm D call. Germline loops: CDR1 MNHEY, CDR2 SMNVEV (reference sequence). This CDR3 is 13 amino acids long. Trimming left V 8 bases short and J 2 bases short, with 13 bases between. The CDR3, as DNA: TGTGCCAGCGCTCGGGCGGTGGCCTACGAGCAGTACTTC. Translation: CASARAVAYEQYF.

The chain has TRBV2 and TRBJ1-2, with unresolved D. Germline V gene sequence: CDR1 SNHLY, CDR2 FYNNEI. This CDR3 comprises 15 residues. Between the trimmed V and J ends, which lost 3 bases and 4 bases, there was a span of 15 bases. Here the CDR3 reads CASSDWGRRAYGYTF. CDR3 coding DNA: TGTGCCAGCAGTGATTGGGGAAGGCGCGCCTATGGCTACACCTTC.

This sequence joins TRBV5-1 and TRBJ2-6; tentative D call: TRBD2 (6 bases). V lost 4 bases, J lost 3 bases, and 14 bases lay in between. This CDR3 has 16 amino acids. Per germline, CDR1 SGHRS and CDR2 YFSETQ. This CDR3 reads CASSPNPEGGANVLTF. For the CDR3, the DNA is TGCGCCAGCAGCCCGAACCCGGAGGGTGGGGCCAACGTCCTGACTTTC.

The J gene is TRBJ1-6, the V gene TRBV5-1; TRBD1 agrees at 7 bases. Germline V gives CDR1 SGHRS, CDR2 YFSETQ. Germline trimming cut 4 bases from V and 7 bases from J; bases unmatched to any gene: 8. The CDR3 spans 15 residues. CDR3 sequence reads: CASSETGTANSPLHF. The CDR3 DNA is TGCGCCAGCAGCGAAACCGGGACAGCCAATTCACCCCTCCACTTT.

J is TRBJ2-2 and V is TRBV5-8; 7 nucleotides align to TRBD1. V shed 6 bases, J shed 7 bases, and the junction held 9 bases outside the gene matches. This CDR3 has 14 amino acids. The germline gives CDR1 SGHTS, CDR2 YDEGEE. The CDR3 reads CASTRQGRDGELFF. Written as DNA, the CDR3 is TGTGCCAGCACACGACAGGGTCGGGACGGGGAGCTGTTTTTT.

The V and J genes are TRBV19 and TRBJ1-1; D is undetermined. Germline lookup yields CDR1 LNHDA and CDR2 SQIVND (reference sequence). This CDR3 has 13 residues. The V gene lost 6 bases and the J gene lost 2 bases, with 10 bases spanning the gap. The CDR3 here is CASSRTGNTEAFF. CDR3 bases: TGTGCCAGTAGCCGGACGGGAAACACTGAAGCTTTCTTT.

The chain has TRBV7-9 and TRBJ1-6; no clear D. V gave up 3 bases and J gave up 6 bases, with 6 bases separating them. The CDR3 contains 13 residues. From germline, CDR1 is SEHNR and CDR2 FQNEAQ (reference sequence). The CDR3 spells CASSFAINSPLHF. The CDR3 coding sequence is TGTGCCAGCAGCTTCGCGATTAATTCACCCCTCCACTTT.

This clone showed up just once. The chain has TRBV5-8 and TRBJ2-1, with D unresolved. This CDR3 is built from 13 residues. Per germline, CDR1 SGHTS and CDR2 YDEGEE. The V gene lost 0 bases and the J gene lost 7 bases, with 8 bases spanning the gap. The DNA for the CDR3 is TGTGCCAGCAGCTTGGCTTCTGGGAATGAGCAGTTCTTC. Its translation: CASSLASGNEQFF.

The DNA for the CDR3 is TGTGCCAGCAGTTTCTTCACCGAGGCCAAAAACATTCAGTACTTC. Its translation is CASSFFTEAKNIQYF. V and J are TRBV5-6 and TRBJ2-4; no clear D. Trimming cost V 5 bases and J 1 base, with 13 bases left between them. Germline V CDR1 and CDR2: SGHDT, YYEEEE. This CDR3 is 15 amino acids long.

This rearrangement joins TRBV21-1 to TRBJ2-7; TRBD1, the table's D call, lacks a check against the DNA. TRBV21-1 is a listed pseudogene. CDR3 length: 16 residues. Here the CDR3 DNA reads TGTGCCAGCAGCGCCCTTACAGGGGGCTTTTGCTACGAGCAGTACTTC. Its protein is CASSALTGGFCYEQYF.

The chain has TRBV5-8 and TRBJ1-1; D not certain. V was shortened by 1 base and J by 1 base, with 5 bases between the two germline ends. The CDR3 is made up of 13 amino acids. CDR1 and CDR2 (germline): SGHTS, YDEGEE. CDR3 in DNA: TGTGCCAGCAGCTTGCCGGAGAACACTGAAGCTTTCTTT. Amino acids: CASSLPENTEAFF.

V gene TRBV7-2 combines with J gene TRBJ1-5, with D perhaps matching TRBD1 (6 bases). V was trimmed by 5 bases and J by 1 base, leaving 15 bases between them. This CDR3 comprises 16 residues. The germline CDR1 and CDR2 sequences are SGHTA and FQGNSA. The CDR3 bases are TGTGCCAGCAGCCTCATTGCGGGGGGCAGCAATCAGCCCCAGCATTTT. Its protein product is CASSLIAGGSNQPQHF.

V usage is TRBV5-8 and J usage is TRBJ1-2; D gene unclear. Germline loops: CDR1 SGHTS, CDR2 YDEGEE. This CDR3 has 14 amino acids. V shed 4 bases and J shed 2 bases, with 12 bases lying between them. CDR3 sequence reads: CASSKPGPNYGYTF. DNA of the CDR3: TGTGCCAGCAGCAAACCCGGGCCGAACTATGGCTACACCTTC.

This chain joins TRBV5-1 and TRBJ2-7, with a tentative D call TRBD2 (6 bases). CDR3 size: 15 residues. Looked up from germline, CDR1 is SGHRS and CDR2 is YFSETQ. V was pared by 0 bases and J by 0 bases, with 10 bases between. The CDR3 nucleotides are TGCGCCAGCAGCTTGGGTAGCGGCTTCTCCTACGAGCAGTACTTC. Translation: CASSLGSGFSYEQYF.

The chain couples TRBV18 to TRBJ2-3; D is uncertain. Trimming took 3 bases from V and 5 from J, leaving 3 bases between them. The CDR3 is 11 amino acids. The germline V gene encodes CDR1 KGHSH and CDR2 LQKENI. The CDR3 region is CASSPRDTQYF. The CDR3 bases are TGTGCCAGCTCACCTAGAGATACGCAGTATTTT. Full variable domain (missing parts from reference TRBV18 and TRBJ2-3): NAGVMQNPRHLVRRRGQEARLRCSPMKGHSHVYWYRQLPEEGLKFMVYLQKENIIDESGMPKERFSAEFPKEGPSILRIQQVVRGDSAAYFCASSPRDTQYFGPGTRLTVL.

CDR3 sequence reads: CAWSSGTGSDEQYF. The CDR3 nucleotides read TGTGCCTGGAGTTCCGGGACAGGGAGCGACGAGCAGTACTTC. V gene TRBV30 combines with J gene TRBJ2-7, with 9 bases identical to TRBD1. The trim removed 2 bases at V and 5 bases at J, leaving 7 bases unmatched. The CDR3 consists of 14 residues. From germline, CDR1 is GTSNPN and CDR2 SVGIG (reference sequence).

The rearrangement joins TRBV10-1 to TRBJ1-2; D not certain. Germline V gene sequence: CDR1 WNHNN, CDR2 SYGVQD (reference sequence). V lost 2 bases to trimming and J lost 0 bases, with 4 bases between them. The CDR3 is made up of 13 amino acids. CDR3 protein: CASSERTNYGYTF. The CDR3 coding sequence is TGCGCCAGCAGTGAGCGGACTAACTATGGCTACACCTTC.

The chain links TRBV6-4 to TRBJ2-1; 11 bases agree with TRBD2. V shed 4 bases, J shed 7 bases, and the junction held 9 bases outside the gene matches. The CDR3 is 16 residues long. The V gene's germline CDR1 is MRHNA and CDR2 SNTAGT. This CDR3 reads CASSGGGLAEKNEQFF. The CDR3 DNA follows: TGTGCCAGCAGTGGAGGGGGACTAGCGGAGAAGAATGAGCAGTTCTTC.

V is TRBV5-1 and J is TRBJ1-2; D is unresolved. In germline, CDR1 is SGHRS, CDR2 YFSETQ. CDR3 size: 14 residues. The ends were cut back, 0 bases at V and 0 bases at J, with 6 bases in the middle. The CDR3 loop is CASSLAGPNYGYTF. DNA for the CDR3: TGCGCCAGCAGCTTGGCAGGCCCTAACTATGGCTACACCTTC.

The rearrangement joins TRBV29-1 to TRBJ1-2, with D uncertain. V was pared by 4 bases and J by 2 bases, with 5 bases between. This CDR3 has 11 amino acids. From germline, CDR1 is SQVTM and CDR2 ANQGSEA. CDR3 in DNA: TGCAGCGTTGGAGAGAACTATGGCTACACCTTC. Its translation is CSVGENYGYTF.

The chain uses TRBV5-1 and TRBJ2-5; 10 positions match TRBD2. This CDR3 is built from 17 residues. The germline V gene has CDR1 SGHRS and CDR2 YFSETQ. V gave up 0 bases and J gave up 2 bases; unmatched junction bases: 7. CDR3 nucleotide sequence: TGCGCCAGCAGCTTGGGTAGCGGGGGGACCCGACAAGAGACCCAGTACTTC. It codes for CASSLGSGGTRQETQYF.

This rearrangement joins TRBV18 to TRBJ1-2, with unresolved D. CDR3 length equals 12 residues. The ends were cut back, 0 bases at V and 6 bases at J, with 5 bases in the middle. The germline V gene encodes CDR1 KGHSH and CDR2 LQKENI. CDR3 residues: CASSPPGDGYTF. CDR3 in DNA: TGTGCCAGCTCACCACCTGGGGATGGCTACACCTTC.

CDR3 protein: CASSTGLAGDTDTQYF. CDR3 coding DNA: TGTGCCAGCAGTACCGGACTAGCGGGGGACACAGATACGCAGTATTTT. The rearrangement joins TRBV5-5 to TRBJ2-3; 13 bases map to TRBD2. The germline CDR1 and CDR2 sequences are SGHKS and YYEKEE (reference sequence). V lost 5 bases, J lost 2 bases, and 5 bases stayed unmatched. The CDR3 loop spans 16 amino acids.